These 22 T cell receptor beta chains were all obtained from the same sample, sequenced in a study of identifying expanded T cells in peripheral blood (dated by TCRdb to about 2019). Libraries were constructed by the immunoSEQ multiplex PCR assay. TCRdb's version of the immuneACCESS table is confined to in-frame rearrangements and falls short of the full clone set. An unresolved V gene accounts for under half of the shortfall where checked; the remainder is of unknown origin. Counted in this sample were 100,000 or so clones; 88% of them appeared once. Of the sample, roughly 13% falls within the top ten clones. Sequencing was done on a sample of blood. Receptor source: a person aged 18 to 70 in good health.

The chain recombines TRBV27 with TRBJ2-1; D is uncertain. This CDR3 has 18 residues. Germline CDR1 MNHEY, CDR2 SMNVEV (reference sequence). V was pared by 0 bases and J by 7 bases, with 22 bases between. CDR3 protein: CASSLSYGKGVGRNEQFF. The CDR3 nucleotides read TGTGCCAGCAGTTTATCGTATGGTAAGGGTGTGGGTCGGAATGAGCAGTTCTTC.

The rearrangement joins TRBV30 to TRBJ2-1; perhaps D is TRBD1 or TRBD2 (5 bases each). Germline V CDR1 and CDR2: GTSNPN, SVGIG (reference sequence). V lost 3 bases and J lost 0, with 9 bases in between. The CDR3 is 14 amino acids. The CDR3 reads CAWSPGTSYNEQFF. As DNA, the CDR3 is TGTGCCTGGAGCCCCGGGACCTCCTACAATGAGCAGTTCTTC.

The V gene is TRBV4-1, the J gene TRBJ1-6; perhaps TRBD1 as D (5 bases). The CDR3 consists of 20 residues. CDR1 MGHRA and CDR2 YSYEKL come from the germline V gene. The germline V and J ends were trimmed by 1 base and 9 bases, with 28 bases remaining between them. The CDR3 protein is CASSQGLLRAGRKRGSPLHF. In DNA form, the CDR3 reads TGCGCCAGCAGCCAAGGTTTGTTGAGGGCCGGGCGAAAAAGGGGTTCACCCCTCCACTTT.

The V call is TRBV27, the J call TRBJ1-1; D uncertain. Germline CDR1 reads MNHEY; CDR2 reads SMNVEV (reference sequence). CDR3 length: 15 amino acids. V was clipped by 7 bases and J by 11 bases, with 26 bases between them. The CDR3 loop reads CASTPGRGILGEAFF. In nucleotides, the CDR3 is TGTGCCAGCACACCCGGTAGAGGTATCCTGGGAGAGGCTTTCTTT.

The chain is built from TRBV7-3 and TRBJ2-7, with TRBD1 matching over 7 bases. Losses at the gene ends were 4 bases for V and 5 bases for J; bases not matched to a gene: 5. The CDR3 is made up of 13 amino acids. The V gene's germline CDR1 is SGHTA and CDR2 FQGTGA. The CDR3 loop is CASSSDRLDEQYF. CDR3 in DNA: TGTGCCAGCAGCTCGGACAGGCTAGACGAGCAGTACTTC.

The J gene is TRBJ1-5, the V gene TRBV19; D might be TRBD1 (5 bases). V was trimmed by 7 bases and J by 8 bases, leaving 12 bases between them. CDR3 length equals 12 residues. Germline V gene data show CDR1 as LNHDA and CDR2 as SQIVND (reference sequence). The CDR3, as DNA: TGTGCCAGTAACGGGCTAGGGGAGCCCCAGCATTTT. Its translation is CASNGLGEPQHF.

V usage is TRBV4-2 and J usage is TRBJ2-1; D ambiguous. Germline values: CDR1 LGHNA, CDR2 YNFKEQ. The CDR3 runs 14 residues. V was trimmed by 5 bases and J by 4 bases, leaving 12 bases between them. CDR3 protein: CASSYPGKYNEQFF. The CDR3 bases are TGTGCCAGCAGCTACCCAGGCAAATACAATGAGCAGTTCTTC.

The chain carries TRBV27 and TRBJ2-3; no clear D. CDR3 length: 13 amino acids. CDR1 is MNHEY, CDR2 SMNVEV, per germline (reference sequence). V was trimmed by 2 bases and J by 6 bases, leaving 9 bases between them. Written as DNA, the CDR3 is TGTGCCAGCAGTTTAAGACTCCGGGATACGCAGTATTTT. Its protein is CASSLRLRDTQYF.

V usage is TRBV7-2 and J usage is TRBJ1-3, with 7 bases identical to TRBD1. Germline CDR1 SGHTA, CDR2 FQGNSA. V lost 8 bases and J lost 3; bases outside the gene matches: 1. This CDR3 spans 12 amino acids. The CDR3 sequence is CASQGGGNTIYF. For the CDR3, the DNA is TGTGCCAGCCAGGGGGGTGGAAACACCATATATTTT.

The chain links TRBV2 to TRBJ1-4; D gene uncertain. CDR3 size: 14 residues. V was shortened by 7 bases and J by 10 bases, with 19 bases between the two germline ends. CDR1 SNHLY and CDR2 FYNNEI come from the germline V gene. CDR3 region: CASIPDLQMRKLFF. The CDR3 DNA reads TGTGCCAGCATTCCCGACCTACAGATGCGAAAACTGTTTTTT.

The rearrangement links TRBV27 to TRBJ1-2, with 10 bases lining up with TRBD1. Germline lookup yields CDR1 MNHEY and CDR2 SMNVEV (reference sequence). This CDR3 contains 14 residues. V gave up 5 bases and J gave up 8 bases; unmatched junction bases: 8. The CDR3 region is CASSPRQGARGYTF. For the CDR3, the DNA is TGTGCCAGCAGTCCTAGACAGGGGGCGAGGGGCTACACCTTC.

The J gene is TRBJ2-7, the V gene TRBV29-1; tentatively, D is TRBD2 (7 bases). The CDR3 consists of 12 residues. The V end lost 0 bases, the J end lost 6 bases, and 9 bases lay between the germline ends. The germline gives CDR1 SQVTM, CDR2 ANQGSEA. CDR3 residues: CSVEEGGPEQYF. CDR3 in DNA: TGCAGCGTTGAAGAGGGGGGGCCCGAGCAGTACTTC.

This chain joins TRBV15 and TRBJ1-1; D is perhaps TRBD1 (5 bases). The CDR3 length is 17 residues. Germline V gives CDR1 LNHNV, CDR2 YYDKDF (reference sequence). The V and J ends lost 0 bases and 3 bases respectively, with 17 bases between them. The CDR3 DNA reads TGTGCCACCAGCAGAGATGCCCGCCAGGGTTTGGACACTGAAGCTTTCTTT. Translation gives CATSRDARQGLDTEAFF. The whole variable domain, filled in from reference TRBV15 and TRBJ1-1, reads DAMVIQNPRYQVTQFGKPVTLSCSQTLNHNVMYWYQQKSSQAPKLLFHYYDKDFNNEADTPDNFQSRRPNTSFCFLDIRSPGLGDTAMYLCATSRDARQGLDTEAFFGQGTRLTVV.

CDR3 coding DNA: TGTGCCAGCAGGACTCTGAGGTTGCAGCACTACGAGCAGTACTTC. Amino acids: CASRTLRLQHYEQYF. The V and J genes are TRBV2 and TRBJ2-7; D is unresolved. The CDR3 covers 15 residues. Deletions cut 6 bases from V and 3 bases from J, with 18 bases between. Germline values: CDR1 SNHLY, CDR2 FYNNEI.

The chain recombines TRBV7-9 with TRBJ1-1; unclear D gene. CDR3 length: 14 residues. Germline CDR1 SEHNR, CDR2 FQNEAQ (reference sequence). V lost 1 base to trimming and J lost 3 bases, with 9 bases between them. In DNA, the CDR3 is TGTGCCAGCAGCTTAGTCGTCCCGGACACTGAAGCTTTCTTT. It translates to CASSLVVPDTEAFF.

The chain is built from TRBV4-2 and TRBJ1-1; 7 bases match TRBD1. The germline gives CDR1 LGHNA, CDR2 YNFKEQ. CDR3 length: 15 residues. V was clipped by 0 bases and J by 4 bases; unmatched bases: 5. The CDR3 region is CASSQEPGGPTEAFF. The CDR3 DNA reads as TGTGCCAGCAGCCAAGAACCAGGGGGACCCACTGAAGCTTTCTTT.

This chain connects TRBV2 to TRBJ2-3; 11 bases line up with TRBD2. The CDR3 runs 14 residues. The trim removed 9 bases at V and 1 base at J, leaving 3 bases unmatched. Per the germline V gene, CDR1 is SNHLY and CDR2 is FYNNEI. The CDR3 nucleotides are TGTGCCAGTCAGACTAGCGGGGGCACAGATACGCAGTATTTT. It encodes CASQTSGGTDTQYF.

The CDR3 is CASSQDRGGTDTQYF. The CDR3 region has the DNA TGCGCCAGCAGCCAAGATAGGGGAGGGACAGATACGCAGTATTTT. The genes are TRBV4-1 and TRBJ2-3; 7 positions agree with TRBD2. There are 15 residues in the CDR3. The germline V gene has CDR1 MGHRA and CDR2 YSYEKL. The trim removed 0 bases at V and 3 bases at J, leaving 3 bases unmatched.

The table lists this clone with a count of one. The CDR3: CASNLAGGRNTGELFF. DNA of the CDR3: TGTGCCAGCAACCTAGCGGGGGGGCGGAACACCGGGGAGCTGTTTTTT. The genes are TRBV27 and TRBJ2-2; 12 bases map to TRBD2. This CDR3 is built from 16 residues. The V gene's germline CDR1 is MNHEY and CDR2 SMNVEV (reference sequence). V shed 7 bases, J shed 1 base, and the junction held 4 bases outside the gene matches.

CDR3 sequence (DNA): TGTGCCAGCTCACAGACAGGGGGGATGGGTCAGCCCCAGCATTTT. Translation gives CASSQTGGMGQPQHF. V and J are TRBV18 and TRBJ1-5; 9 bases map to TRBD1. J lost 6 bases, V lost 4 bases, and 7 bases had no gene match. Germline CDR1 KGHSH, CDR2 LQKENI. This CDR3 spans 15 amino acids.

The chain employs TRBV29-1 and TRBJ1-1; 10 nucleotides agree with TRBD1. Per germline, CDR1 SQVTM and CDR2 ANQGSEA. V was clipped by 7 bases and J by 10 bases; unmatched bases: 9. The CDR3 has 12 amino acids. The CDR3 sequence is CSAPTGGEGAFF. DNA of the CDR3: TGCAGCGCCCCGACAGGGGGCGAGGGAGCTTTCTTT.

The V gene is TRBV2, the J gene TRBJ2-2, with D possibly TRBD2 on 6 matching bases. The CDR3 is 16 residues long. Trimming left V 3 bases short and J 0 bases short, with 11 bases between. Germline assignment: CDR1 SNHLY and CDR2 FYNNEI. CDR3 nucleotide sequence: TGTGCCAGCAGTGAGTCCGGGACTGCGAACACCGGGGAGCTGTTTTTT. Translated, it gives CASSESGTANTGELFF.